This T cell receptor (beta chain) was observed in a study of blood T cell repertoires in COVID-19. The germline V gene has CDR1 LNHDA and CDR2 SQIVND (reference sequence). The CDR3 is 17 residues long. V shed 3 bases, J shed 0 bases, and the junction held 7 bases outside the gene matches. In its sample, this clone was seen once. The method was immunoSEQ multiplex PCR; TCRdb's version includes in-frame clones alone and lacks a portion of them. The sample lists about 200,000 clones, approximately 82% occurring once. Source material: peripheral blood. The chain employs TRBV19 and TRBJ2-1; 8 positions agree with TRBD2. The sequence was obtained from a human donor with acute or convalescent COVID-19. The donor label of this sample is uncertain. The chain's CDR3 is CASSIRASGYSYNEQFF. The CDR3 coding sequence is TGTGCCAGTAGTATCCGGGCTAGCGGGTACTCCTACAATGAGCAGTTCTTC.